Each of the 8 T cell receptor beta chains below was sequenced from the same sample in a study of blood T cell repertoires in COVID-19. Some clones are missing from TCRdb's copy, which holds only in-frame ones; the method was immunoSEQ multiplex PCR. The data hold about 82,000 clones, with about four fifths observed a single time. Sequencing was carried out using peripheral blood. These TCRs come from a middle-aged woman with active or convalescent COVID-19.

This CDR3 reads CASRVQGAAEAFF. For the CDR3, the DNA is TGTGCCAGCAGGGTTCAGGGGGCTGCTGAAGCTTTCTTT. This rearrangement joins TRBV6-5 to TRBJ1-1, with 8 bases identical to TRBD1. The ends lost 6 bases at V and 6 bases at J; junction bases unmatched: 6. Looked up from germline, CDR1 is MNHEY and CDR2 is SVGAGI. CDR3 length: 13 amino acids.

The chain recombines TRBV7-3 with TRBJ2-1, with a tentative D call TRBD1 (5 bases). V was clipped by 5 bases and J by 4 bases, with 9 bases between them. Germline CDR1 and CDR2: SGHTA and FQGTGA. CDR3 length equals 13 residues. This chain's CDR3 is CASSADRYNEQFF. The CDR3 region has the DNA TGTGCCAGCAGCGCCGACAGATACAATGAGCAGTTCTTC.

This chain uses TRBV28 with TRBJ1-2, with TRBD1 identical over 7 bases. V dropped 5 bases and J dropped 4; count of bases not matched to a gene: 16. This CDR3 is 17 amino acids long. Germline values: CDR1 MDHEN, CDR2 SYDVKM. CDR3 bases: TGTGCCAGCAGTAAGGCAACGACAGGGCGTACGTCCTATGGCTACACCTTC. This codes for CASSKATTGRTSYGYTF.

This clone has just one count. This chain uses TRBV6-2 or TRBV6-3 with TRBJ1-5; possibly TRBD1 for D (5 bases). This CDR3 is built from 15 residues. From germline, CDR1 is MNHEY and CDR2 SVGEGT. The germline V and J ends were trimmed by 0 bases and 3 bases, with 9 bases remaining between them. The CDR3 region is CASSYSRVLNQPQHF. CDR3 in DNA: TGTGCCAGCAGTTACTCCAGGGTTCTCAATCAGCCCCAGCATTTT.

The CDR3 DNA sequence: TGTGCCAGCAGCACCCGACAGGGCAGATCCTACGAGCAGTACTTC. It specifies CASSTRQGRSYEQYF. This chain links TRBV7-6 with TRBJ2-7, with 7 bases identical to TRBD1. This CDR3 is built from 15 residues. Germline V lookup: CDR1 SGHVS, CDR2 FNYEAQ. V gave up 5 bases and J gave up 1 base; unmatched junction bases: 8. The whole variable domain, filled in from reference TRBV7-6 and TRBJ2-7, reads GAGVSQSPRYKVTKRGQDVALRCDPISGHVSLYWYRQALGQGPEFLTYFNYEAQQDKSGLPNDRFSAERPEGSISTLTIQRTEQRDSAMYRCASSTRQGRSYEQYFGPGTRLTVT.

The CDR3 sequence: CASSFREQETQYF. The CDR3 nucleotides are TGTGCCAGCAGTTTTCGGGAGCAAGAGACCCAGTACTTC. This chain uses TRBV28 with TRBJ2-5, with D tentatively TRBD2 (6 bases). CDR1 and CDR2 (germline): MDHEN, SYDVKM. The V end lost 3 bases, the J end lost 2 bases, and 7 bases lay between the germline ends. The CDR3 runs 13 residues.

The chain employs TRBV11-2 and TRBJ2-1, with 14 bases fitting TRBD2. Germline-derived CDR1 and CDR2 are SGHAT and FQNNGV. The CDR3 has 17 residues. Losses at the gene ends were 4 bases for V and 8 bases for J; bases not matched to a gene: 10. In nucleotides, the CDR3 is TGTGCCAGCAGCTATCTTAGAGGACTAGCGGGAGGCTATGAGCAGTTCTTC. It encodes CASSYLRGLAGGYEQFF.

The gene calls are TRBV5-1 and TRBJ2-6; D gene unclear. Germline V gene data show CDR1 as SGHRS and CDR2 as YFSETQ. The V end was cut by 3 bases, the J end by 0 bases, with 4 bases between. The CDR3 spans 14 residues. CDR3 in DNA: TGCGCCAGCAGCTCGGGCTCTGGGGCCAACGTCCTGACTTTC. It is translated as CASSSGSGANVLTF.